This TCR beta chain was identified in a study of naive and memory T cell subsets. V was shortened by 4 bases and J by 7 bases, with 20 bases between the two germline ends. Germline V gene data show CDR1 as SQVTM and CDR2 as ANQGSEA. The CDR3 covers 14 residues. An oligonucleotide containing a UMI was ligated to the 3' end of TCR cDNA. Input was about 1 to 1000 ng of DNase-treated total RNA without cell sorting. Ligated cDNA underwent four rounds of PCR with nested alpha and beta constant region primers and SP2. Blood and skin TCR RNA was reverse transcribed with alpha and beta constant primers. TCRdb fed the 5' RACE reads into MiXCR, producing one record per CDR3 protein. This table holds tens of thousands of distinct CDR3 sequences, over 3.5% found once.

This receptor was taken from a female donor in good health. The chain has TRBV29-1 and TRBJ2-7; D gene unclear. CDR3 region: CSVGAVWGSSEQYF. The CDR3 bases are TGCAGCGTTGGGGCTGTCTGGGGTTCGAGTGAGCAGTACTTC.